This TCR beta chain is drawn from a study (dated by TCRdb to the early 2020s). Overall study outcomes, separate from this receptor: According to the authors, more investigation is needed, including longitudinal sampling and evaluation of a control group.

PBMCs were isolated from peripheral blood, and TCR beta sequencing was performed on genomic DNA from unsorted PBMCs. For this clone: Its antigen is currently not known. Per-base quality was not reported, and no clone a single base away is much larger than it.

Survey-level sequencing on the immunoSEQ platform was used to profile TCR beta chain repertoires. The authors processed their data as follows. CDR3 amino acid length spectratypes and V-J pairing frequencies were compared, and repertoire diversity was measured with the inverse Simpson index. TCR beta CDR3 sequences were matched against VDJdb to annotate clonotypes specific to SARS-CoV-2, CMV, influenza A and EBV. TCRdb mirrors the immuneACCESS table, restricted to in-frame sequences. Some clones are absent from its copies; in checked studies, under half trace to an unresolved V gene, and the reason for the others is unknown. V, J and clone size derive from that table, while D and trimming were established from the DNA sequence. The sample profile shows under 90,000 clones; about 94% of them were found once. The top ten clones comprise under 4.5% of the sample. The sequencing input was PBMCs. The receptor was derived from a man in his forties with rheumatoid arthritis.

The CDR3 has the sequence CAWRDAGMGTSSYEQYF. The bases read TGTGCCTGGAGGGACGCAGGGATGGGAACTAGCTCCTACGAGCAGTACTTC. The chain is assembled from TRBV30 and TRBJ2-7; the D segment might be TRBD1 or TRBD2, since each matches 5 bases. V is cut by 3 bases and J by 0 bases, and the space between the germline ends is 21 bases. Taken from cysteine to phenylalanine, the CDR3 has 17 residues. The entry retains the CDR3 DNA only, 51 bases that are in frame from base 1. From the germline V gene (reference sequence), CDR1 is GTSNPN and CDR2 is SVGIG.